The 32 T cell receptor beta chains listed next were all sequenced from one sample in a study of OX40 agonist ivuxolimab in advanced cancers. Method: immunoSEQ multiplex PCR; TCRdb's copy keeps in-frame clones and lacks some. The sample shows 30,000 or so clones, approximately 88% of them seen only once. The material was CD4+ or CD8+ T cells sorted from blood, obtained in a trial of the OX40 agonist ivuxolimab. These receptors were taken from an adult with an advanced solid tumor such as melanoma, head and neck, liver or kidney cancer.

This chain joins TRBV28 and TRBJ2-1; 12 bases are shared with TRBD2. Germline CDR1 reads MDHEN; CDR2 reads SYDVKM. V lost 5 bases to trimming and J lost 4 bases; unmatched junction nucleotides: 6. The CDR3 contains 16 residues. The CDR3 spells CASSPWTSGTYNEQFF. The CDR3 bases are TGTGCCAGCAGTCCGTGGACTAGCGGGACGTACAATGAGCAGTTCTTC.

This CDR3 reads CASKGVGYEQYF. Here the CDR3 DNA reads TGTGCCAGCAAAGGGGTTGGCTACGAGCAGTACTTC. The chain recombines TRBV27 with TRBJ2-7; weak D call: TRBD1 (5 bases). Trimming took off 7 bases at V and 3 bases at J, with 10 bases between the two ends. CDR1 MNHEY and CDR2 SMNVEV come from the germline V gene (reference sequence). The CDR3 is 12 residues long.

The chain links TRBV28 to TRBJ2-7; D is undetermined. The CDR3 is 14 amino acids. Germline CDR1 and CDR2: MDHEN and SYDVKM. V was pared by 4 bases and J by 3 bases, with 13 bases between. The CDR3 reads CASSSTNKVYEQYF. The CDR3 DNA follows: TGTGCCAGCAGTTCCACAAACAAGGTCTACGAGCAGTACTTC. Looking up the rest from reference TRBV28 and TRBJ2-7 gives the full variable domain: DVKVTQSSRYLVKRTGEKVFLECVQDMDHENMFWYRQDPGLGLRLIYFSYDVKMKEKGDIPEGYSVSREKKERFSLILESASTNQTSMYLCASSSTNKVYEQYFGPGTRLTVT.

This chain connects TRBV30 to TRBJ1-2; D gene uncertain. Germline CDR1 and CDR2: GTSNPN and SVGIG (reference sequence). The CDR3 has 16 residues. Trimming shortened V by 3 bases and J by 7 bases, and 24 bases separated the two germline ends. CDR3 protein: CAWRTSGKPLESGYTF. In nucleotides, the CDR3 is TGTGCCTGGAGAACCAGTGGCAAGCCCCTGGAAAGTGGCTACACCTTC.

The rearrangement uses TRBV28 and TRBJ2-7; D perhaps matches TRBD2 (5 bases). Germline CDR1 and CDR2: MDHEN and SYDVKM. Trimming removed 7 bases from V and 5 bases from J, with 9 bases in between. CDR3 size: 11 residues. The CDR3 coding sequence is TGTGCCAGCAATGAGGGCAACGAGCAGTACTTC. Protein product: CASNEGNEQYF.

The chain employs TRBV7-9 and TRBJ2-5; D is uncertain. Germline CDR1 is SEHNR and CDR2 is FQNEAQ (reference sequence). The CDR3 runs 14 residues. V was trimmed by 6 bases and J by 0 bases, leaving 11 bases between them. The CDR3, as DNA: TGTGCCAGCAGTTCGTCAGGAAACCAAGAGACCCAGTACTTC. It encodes CASSSSGNQETQYF.

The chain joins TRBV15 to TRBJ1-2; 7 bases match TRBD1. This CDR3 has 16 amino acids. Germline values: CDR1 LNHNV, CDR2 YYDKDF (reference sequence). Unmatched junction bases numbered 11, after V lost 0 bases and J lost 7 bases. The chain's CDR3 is CATSRDFRQGKGGYTF. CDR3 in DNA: TGTGCCACCAGCAGAGATTTTCGACAGGGAAAGGGTGGCTACACCTTC.

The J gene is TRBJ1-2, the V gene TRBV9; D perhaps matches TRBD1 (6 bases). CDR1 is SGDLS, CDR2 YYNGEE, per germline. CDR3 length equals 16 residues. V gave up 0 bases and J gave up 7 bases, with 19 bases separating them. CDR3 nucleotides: TGTGCCAGCAGCGTAGAAGGGGACGGAGGGGGATTTGGCTACACCTTC. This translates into CASSVEGDGGGFGYTF. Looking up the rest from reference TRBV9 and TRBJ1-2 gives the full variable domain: DSGVTQTPKHLITATGQRVTLRCSPRSGDLSVYWYQQSLDQGLQFLIQYYNGEERAKGNILERFSAQQFPDLHSELNLSSLELGDSALYFCASSVEGDGGGFGYTFGSGTRLTVV.

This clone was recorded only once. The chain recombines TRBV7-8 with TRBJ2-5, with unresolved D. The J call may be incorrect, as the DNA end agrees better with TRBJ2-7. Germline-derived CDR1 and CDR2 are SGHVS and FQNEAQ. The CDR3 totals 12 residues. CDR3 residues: CASSRSSYEQYF. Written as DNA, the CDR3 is TGTGCCAGCAGCCGAAGCTCCTACGAGCAGTACTTC.

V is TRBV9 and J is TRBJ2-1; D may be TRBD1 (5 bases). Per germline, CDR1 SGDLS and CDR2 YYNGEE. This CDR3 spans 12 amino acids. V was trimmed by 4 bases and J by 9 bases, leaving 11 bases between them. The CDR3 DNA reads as TGTGCCAGCAGCACGGGCCAGGGTGAGCAGTTCTTC. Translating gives CASSTGQGEQFF.

DNA for the CDR3: TGTGCCTGGAGTGTACTGGGGGAGGAAAAACTGTTTTTT. Translation gives CAWSVLGEEKLFF. The genes are TRBV30 and TRBJ1-4; possible D gene TRBD1, 5 bases. The V end was cut by 0 bases, the J end by 8 bases, with 10 bases between. The CDR3 contains 13 residues. CDR1 is GTSNPN and CDR2 is SVGIG in the germline V gene (reference sequence).

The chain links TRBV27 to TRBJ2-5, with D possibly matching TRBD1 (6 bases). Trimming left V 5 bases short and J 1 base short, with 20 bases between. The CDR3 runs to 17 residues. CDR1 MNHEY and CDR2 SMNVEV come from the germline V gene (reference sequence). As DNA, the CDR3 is TGTGCCAGCAGTCCTGGGGGACATCACCGGGCCCAAGAGACCCAGTACTTC. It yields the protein CASSPGGHHRAQETQYF.

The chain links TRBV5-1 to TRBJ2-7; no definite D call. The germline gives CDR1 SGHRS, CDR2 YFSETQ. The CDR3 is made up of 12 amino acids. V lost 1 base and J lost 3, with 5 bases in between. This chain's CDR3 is CASSLNSYEQYF. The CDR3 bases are TGCGCCAGCAGCTTGAACAGCTACGAGCAGTACTTC.

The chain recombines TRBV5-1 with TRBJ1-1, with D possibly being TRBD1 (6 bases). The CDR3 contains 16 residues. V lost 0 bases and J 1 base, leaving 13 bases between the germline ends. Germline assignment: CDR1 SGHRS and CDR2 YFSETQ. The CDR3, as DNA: TGCGCCAGCAGCTTGGCCGGCAGGGGCCCGAACACTGAAGCTTTCTTT. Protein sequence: CASSLAGRGPNTEAFF.

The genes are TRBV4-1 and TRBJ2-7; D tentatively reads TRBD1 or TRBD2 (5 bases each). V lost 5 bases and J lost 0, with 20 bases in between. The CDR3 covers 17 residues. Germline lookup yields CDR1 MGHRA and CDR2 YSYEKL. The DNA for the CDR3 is TGCGCCAGCAGCGGAGTCCCGGGGCCAGTCAGCTCCTACGAGCAGTACTTC. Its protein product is CASSGVPGPVSSYEQYF.

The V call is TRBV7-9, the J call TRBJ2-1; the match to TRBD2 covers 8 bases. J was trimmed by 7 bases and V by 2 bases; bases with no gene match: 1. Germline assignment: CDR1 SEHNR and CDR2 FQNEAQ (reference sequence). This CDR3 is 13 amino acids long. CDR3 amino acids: CASSLSGSNEQFF. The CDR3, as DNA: TGTGCCAGCAGCTTAAGCGGGAGTAATGAGCAGTTCTTC.

CDR3 amino acids: CASSSNGYFDTQYF. The CDR3 nucleotides read TGTGCCAGCAGCTCTAACGGGTATTTTGATACGCAGTATTTT. The rearrangement uses TRBV9 and TRBJ2-3; D is unresolved. CDR1 is SGDLS and CDR2 is YYNGEE in the germline V gene. Trimming stripped 4 bases from V and 6 bases from J, with 15 bases between. The CDR3 extends over 14 amino acids.

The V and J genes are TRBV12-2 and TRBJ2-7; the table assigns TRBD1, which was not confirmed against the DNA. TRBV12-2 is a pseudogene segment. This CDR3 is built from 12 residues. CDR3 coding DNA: TGTGCAAGTCGCGAAAACATTTACGAGCAGTACTTC. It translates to CASRENIYEQYF.

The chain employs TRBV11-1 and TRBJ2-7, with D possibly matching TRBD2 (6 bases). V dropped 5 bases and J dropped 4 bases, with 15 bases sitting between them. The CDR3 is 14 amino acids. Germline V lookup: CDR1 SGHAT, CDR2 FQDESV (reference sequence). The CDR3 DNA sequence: TGTGCCAGCAGCGCCCGGGGGAATTGGTACGAGCAGTACTTC. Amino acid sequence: CASSARGNWYEQYF.

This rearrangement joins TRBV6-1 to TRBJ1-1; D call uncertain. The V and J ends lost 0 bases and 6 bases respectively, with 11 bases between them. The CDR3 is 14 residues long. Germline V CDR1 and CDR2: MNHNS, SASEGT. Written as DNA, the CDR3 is TGTGCCAGCAGTGAAGCGGAGACAACCTCTGAAGCTTTCTTT. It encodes CASSEAETTSEAFF.

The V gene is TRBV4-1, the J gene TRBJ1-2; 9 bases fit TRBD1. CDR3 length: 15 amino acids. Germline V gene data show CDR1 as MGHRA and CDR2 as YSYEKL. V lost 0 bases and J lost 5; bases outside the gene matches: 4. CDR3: CASSQDKTGGYGYTF. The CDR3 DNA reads TGCGCCAGCAGCCAAGATAAGACAGGGGGTTATGGCTACACCTTC.

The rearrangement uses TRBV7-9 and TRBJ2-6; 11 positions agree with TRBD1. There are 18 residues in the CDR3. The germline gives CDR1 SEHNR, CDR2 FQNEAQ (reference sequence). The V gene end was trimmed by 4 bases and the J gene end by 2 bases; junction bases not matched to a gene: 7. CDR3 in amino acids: CASSSLGQGAAGANVLTF. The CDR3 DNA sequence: TGTGCCAGCAGCTCGCTCGGACAGGGGGCGGCTGGGGCCAACGTCCTGACTTTC.

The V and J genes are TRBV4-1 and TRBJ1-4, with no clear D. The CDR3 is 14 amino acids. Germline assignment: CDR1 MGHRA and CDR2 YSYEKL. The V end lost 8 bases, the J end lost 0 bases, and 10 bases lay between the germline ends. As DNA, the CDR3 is TGCGCCAGCTCCTCTGGGGCAACTAATGAAAAACTGTTTTTT. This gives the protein CASSSGATNEKLFF.

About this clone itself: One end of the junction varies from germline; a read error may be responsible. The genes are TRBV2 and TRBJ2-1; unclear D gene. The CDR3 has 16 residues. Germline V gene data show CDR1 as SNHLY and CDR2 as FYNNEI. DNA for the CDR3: TGTGTCAGCAGTGGTGAGACTGAAAGCTCCTACAATGAGCAGTTCTTC. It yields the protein CVSSGETESSYNEQFF.

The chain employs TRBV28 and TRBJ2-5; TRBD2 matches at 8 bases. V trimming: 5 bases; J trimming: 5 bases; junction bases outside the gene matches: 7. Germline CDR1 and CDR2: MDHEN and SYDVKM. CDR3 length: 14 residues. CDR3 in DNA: TGTGCCAGCAGTCAGGTCGGGAGGGGGGAGACCCAGTACTTC. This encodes CASSQVGRGETQYF.

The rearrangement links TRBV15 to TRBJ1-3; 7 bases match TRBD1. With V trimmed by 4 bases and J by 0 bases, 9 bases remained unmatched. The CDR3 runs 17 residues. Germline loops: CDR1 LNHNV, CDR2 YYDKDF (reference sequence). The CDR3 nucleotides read TGTGCCACCAGCAACCCCAGGGGGGGCTACTCTGGAAACACCATATATTTT. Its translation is CATSNPRGGYSGNTIYF.

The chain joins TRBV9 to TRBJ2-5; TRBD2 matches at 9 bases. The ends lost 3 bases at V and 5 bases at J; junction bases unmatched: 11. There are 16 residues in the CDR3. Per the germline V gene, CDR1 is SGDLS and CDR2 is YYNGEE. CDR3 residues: CASSGGVAGEAETQYF. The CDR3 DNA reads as TGTGCCAGCAGCGGCGGAGTAGCGGGAGAAGCTGAGACCCAGTACTTC.

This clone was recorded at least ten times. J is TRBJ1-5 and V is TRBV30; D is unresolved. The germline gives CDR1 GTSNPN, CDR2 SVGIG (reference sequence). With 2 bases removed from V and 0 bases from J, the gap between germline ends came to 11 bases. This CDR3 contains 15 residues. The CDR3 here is CAWSRGVDSNQPQHF. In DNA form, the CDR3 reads TGTGCCTGGAGTAGAGGCGTCGATAGCAATCAGCCCCAGCATTTT.

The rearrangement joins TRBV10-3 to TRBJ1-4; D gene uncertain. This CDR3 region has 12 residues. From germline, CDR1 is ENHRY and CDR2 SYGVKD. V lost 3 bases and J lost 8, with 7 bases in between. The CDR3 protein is CAISDLAEKLFF. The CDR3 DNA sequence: TGTGCCATCAGTGACTTAGCAGAAAAACTGTTTTTT.

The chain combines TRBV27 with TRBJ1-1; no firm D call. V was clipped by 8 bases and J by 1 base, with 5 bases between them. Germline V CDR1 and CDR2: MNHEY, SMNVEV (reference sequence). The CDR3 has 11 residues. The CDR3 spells CASGRNTEAFF. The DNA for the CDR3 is TGTGCCAGCGGGAGGAACACTGAAGCTTTCTTT.

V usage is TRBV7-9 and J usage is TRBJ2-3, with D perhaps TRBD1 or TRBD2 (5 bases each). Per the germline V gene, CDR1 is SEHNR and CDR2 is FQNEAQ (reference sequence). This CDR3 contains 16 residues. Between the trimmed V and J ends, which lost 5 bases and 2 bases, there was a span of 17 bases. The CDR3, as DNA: TGTGCCAGCAGCGGCCCTATGGCCGGGACCACAGATACGCAGTATTTT. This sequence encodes CASSGPMAGTTDTQYF.

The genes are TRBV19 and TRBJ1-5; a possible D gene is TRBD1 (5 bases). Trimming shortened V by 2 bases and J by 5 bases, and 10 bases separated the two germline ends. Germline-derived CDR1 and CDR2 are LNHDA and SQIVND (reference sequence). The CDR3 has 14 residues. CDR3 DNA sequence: TGTGCCAGTAGTATACGGCAGGGACATCAGCCCCAGCATTTT. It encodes CASSIRQGHQPQHF.